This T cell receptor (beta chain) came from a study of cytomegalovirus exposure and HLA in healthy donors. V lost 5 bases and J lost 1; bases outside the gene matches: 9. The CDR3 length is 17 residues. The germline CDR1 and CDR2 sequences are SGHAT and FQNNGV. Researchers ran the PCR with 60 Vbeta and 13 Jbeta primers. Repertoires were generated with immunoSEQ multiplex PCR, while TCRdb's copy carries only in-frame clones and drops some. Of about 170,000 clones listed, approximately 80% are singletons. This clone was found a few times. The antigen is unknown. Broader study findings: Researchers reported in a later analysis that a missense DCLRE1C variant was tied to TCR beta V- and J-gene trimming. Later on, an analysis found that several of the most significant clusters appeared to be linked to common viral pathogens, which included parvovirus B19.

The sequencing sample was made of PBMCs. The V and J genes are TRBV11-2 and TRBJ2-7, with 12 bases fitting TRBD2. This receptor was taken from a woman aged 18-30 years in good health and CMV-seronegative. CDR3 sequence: CASSIGLAGMGSYEQYF. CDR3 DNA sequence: TGTGCCAGCAGCATAGGACTAGCGGGAATGGGGTCCTACGAGCAGTACTTC. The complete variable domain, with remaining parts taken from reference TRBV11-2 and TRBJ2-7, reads EAGVAQSPRYKIIEKRQSVAFWCNPISGHATLYWYQQILGQGPKLLIQFQNNGVVDDSQLPKDRFSAERLKGVDSTLKIQPAKLEDSAVYLCASSIGLAGMGSYEQYFGPGTRLTVT.